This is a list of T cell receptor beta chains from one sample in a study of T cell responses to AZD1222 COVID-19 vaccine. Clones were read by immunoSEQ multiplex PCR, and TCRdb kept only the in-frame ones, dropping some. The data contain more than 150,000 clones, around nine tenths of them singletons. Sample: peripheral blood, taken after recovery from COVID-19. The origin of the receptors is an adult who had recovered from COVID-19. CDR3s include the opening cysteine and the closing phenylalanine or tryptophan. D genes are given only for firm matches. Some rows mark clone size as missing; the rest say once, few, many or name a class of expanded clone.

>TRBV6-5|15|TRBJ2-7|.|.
TGTGCCAGCAGTTACTCGGGGGGACACTCCTACGAGCAGTACTTC
CASSYSGGHSYEQYF
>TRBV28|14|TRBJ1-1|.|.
TGTGCCAGCAGCCAAAGGCCGCGGGGTTTGGGCGCTTTCTTT
CASSQRPRGLGAFF
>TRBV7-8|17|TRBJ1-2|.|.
TGTGCCAGCAGCTTAGATTACGGATCCTCAGGAAACTATGGCTACACCTTC
CASSLDYGSSGNYGYTF
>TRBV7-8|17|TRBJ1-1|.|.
TGTGCCAGCAGGGGGGCAGGGGCCGCTCTGCAGAACACTGAAGCTTTCTTT
CASRGAGAALQNTEAFF
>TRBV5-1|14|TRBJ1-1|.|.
TGCGCCAGCAGCTTGGACGGGGGTAAGGTTGAAGCTTTCTTT
CASSLDGGKVEAFF
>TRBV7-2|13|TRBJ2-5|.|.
TGTGCCAGCAGCCCTCGGACGTCTGGGACCCAGTACTTC
CASSPRTSGTQYF
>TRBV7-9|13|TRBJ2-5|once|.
TGTGCCAGCAGCCGGGGAGGTGAGGAGACCCAGTACTTC
CASSRGGEETQYF
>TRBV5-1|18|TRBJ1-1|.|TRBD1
TGCGCCAGCAGCCCCAACAATCCCGGGACAGCCATGAACACTGAAGCTTTCTTT
CASSPNNPGTAMNTEAFF
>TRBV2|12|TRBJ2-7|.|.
TGTGCCAGCAGTGTCAGGGAGAGCGAGCAGTACTTC
CASSVRESEQYF
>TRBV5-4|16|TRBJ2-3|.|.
TGTGCCAGCAGCTTGGAGGGCGGGGGCTTAGACGATACGCAGTATTTT
CASSLEGGGLDDTQYF
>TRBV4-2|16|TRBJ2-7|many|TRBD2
TGTGCCAGCAGCCCCTTAGCGGGGGGTGGGGCTTACGAGCAGTACTTC
CASSPLAGGGAYEQYF
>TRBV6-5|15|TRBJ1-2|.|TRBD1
TGTGCCAGCAGTTACTCGAAGGGACAGGGGGCAGGCTACACCTTC
CASSYSKGQGAGYTF
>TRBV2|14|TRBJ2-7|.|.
TGTGCCAGCAGTGCCGAGGGGGGGGGACTCGAGCAGTACTTC
CASSAEGGGLEQYF
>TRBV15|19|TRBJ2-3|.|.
TGTGCCACCAGCAGAGATCAAAATCCGGTAGCTCAGCCTAAAGATACGCAGTATTTT
CATSRDQNPVAQPKDTQYF
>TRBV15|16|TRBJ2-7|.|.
TGTGCCACCAGCAGTGAGGCAGCCCGGGGCTCCTACGAGCAGTACTTC
CATSSEAARGSYEQYF
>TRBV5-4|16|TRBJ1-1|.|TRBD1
TGTGCCAGCCGCACCGGGACAGGGGGCATGAACACTGAAGCTTTCTTT
CASRTGTGGMNTEAFF
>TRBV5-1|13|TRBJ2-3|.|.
TGCGCCAGCAGCTTGGGCTTCACAGATACGCAGTATTTT
CASSLGFTDTQYF
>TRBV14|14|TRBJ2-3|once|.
TGTGCCAGCAGCCTGCTCGGGGTAACAGATACGCAGTATTTT
CASSLLGVTDTQYF
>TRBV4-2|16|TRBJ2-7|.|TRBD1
TGTGCCAGCAGCCAAGAAGGGACAGCAACTTCCTACGAGCAGTACTTC
CASSQEGTATSYEQYF
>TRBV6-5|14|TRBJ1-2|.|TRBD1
TGTGCCAGCAGTCGGACAGGGGGGTTCTTTGGCTACACCTTC
CASSRTGGFFGYTF
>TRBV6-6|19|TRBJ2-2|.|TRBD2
TGTGCCAGCAGTCAGAACCCGGGACTAGCGGGAGGGATCACCGGGGAGCTGTTTTTT
CASSQNPGLAGGITGELFF
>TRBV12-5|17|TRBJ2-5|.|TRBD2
TGTGCTAGTGGTTTGGTACAGACTAGCGGGAGCCCAGAGACCCAGTACTTC
CASGLVQTSGSPETQYF
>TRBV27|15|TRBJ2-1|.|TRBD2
TGTGCCAGCAGTTTGATGGCGGGAGTGGGCAATGAGCAGTTCTTC
CASSLMAGVGNEQFF
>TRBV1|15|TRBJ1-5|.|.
TGCACCAGCATCAAACTATCGGATAGCAATCAGCCCCAGCATTTT
CTSIKLSDSNQPQHF
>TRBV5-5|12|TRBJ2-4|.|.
TGTGCCAGCAGAAGTGACAGGACACTTGAGTACTTC
CASRSDRTLEYF
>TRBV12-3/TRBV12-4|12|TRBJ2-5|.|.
TGTGCCAGCAGATTACAGGAGGAGACCCAGTACTTC
CASRLQEETQYF
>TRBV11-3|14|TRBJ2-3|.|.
TGTGCCAGCAGCTTAGGAGGTGGGCTAGATACGCAGTATTTT
CASSLGGGLDTQYF
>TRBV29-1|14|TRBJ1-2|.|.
TGCAGCGTTGAAGGCGAGCTGGGGGCCTATGGCTACACCTTC
CSVEGELGAYGYTF
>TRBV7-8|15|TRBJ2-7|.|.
TGTGCCAGCAGCTGGGACGTAAACTCAGGTCTGGAGCAGTACTTC
CASSWDVNSGLEQYF
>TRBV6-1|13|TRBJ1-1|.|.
TGTGCCAGCAGTGAAATTCTGGACACTGAAGCTTTCTTT
CASSEILDTEAFF
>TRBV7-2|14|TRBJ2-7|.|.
TGTGCCAGCAGCCAGAACCCCGGGTTCTACGAGCAGTACTTC
CASSQNPGFYEQYF
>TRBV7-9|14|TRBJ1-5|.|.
TGTGCCAGCAGCATAAGTGGGGAAGGTCAGCCCCAGCATTTT
CASSISGEGQPQHF
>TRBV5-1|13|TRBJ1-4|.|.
TGCGCCAGCAGCGTTGCAACTAATGAAAAACTGTTTTTT
CASSVATNEKLFF
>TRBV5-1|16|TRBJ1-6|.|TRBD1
TGCGCCAGCAGCCCAGCCGGACAGGGAGATAATTCACCCCTCCACTTT
CASSPAGQGDNSPLHF
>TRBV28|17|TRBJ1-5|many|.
TGTGCCAGCAGCCTTGAACAGGGTGCTACGGGCAATCAGCCCCAGCATTTT
CASSLEQGATGNQPQHF
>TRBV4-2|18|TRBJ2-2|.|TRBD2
TGTGCCAGCAGCCAAAGAGGGACTAGCGGGAGTAATCCCGGGGAGCTGTTTTTT
CASSQRGTSGSNPGELFF
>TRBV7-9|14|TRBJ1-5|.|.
TGTGCCAGCAGCTTAGTTGGGGTTTCTCAGCCCCAGCATTTT
CASSLVGVSQPQHF
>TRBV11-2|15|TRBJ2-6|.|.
TGTGCCAGCAGCCCTCGACGCTCTGGGGCCAACGTCCTGACTTTC
CASSPRRSGANVLTF
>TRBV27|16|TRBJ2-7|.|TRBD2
TGTGCCAGCAGTTCCCTCTCTAGCGGGAGTGGGGGCGAGCAGTACTTC
CASSSLSSGSGGEQYF
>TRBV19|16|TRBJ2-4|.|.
TGTGCCAGTACCAATGAGAGGGGGTTAGCCAAAAACATTCAGTACTTC
CASTNERGLAKNIQYF
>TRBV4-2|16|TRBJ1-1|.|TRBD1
TGTGCCAGCAGCCAAGCCCAGGGGGGCATGAACACTGAAGCTTTCTTT
CASSQAQGGMNTEAFF
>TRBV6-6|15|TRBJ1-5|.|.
TGTGCCAGCAGTTACCCTGAAACCGGCAATCAGCCCCAGCATTTT
CASSYPETGNQPQHF
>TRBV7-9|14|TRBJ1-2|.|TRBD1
TGTGCCAGCAGCTTGGACAGGGGCGACTATGGCTACACCTTC
CASSLDRGDYGYTF
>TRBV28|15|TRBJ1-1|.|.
TGTGCCAGCAGTTCCGAGGACTCTCCAAGCGGTGAAGCTTTCTTT
CASSSEDSPSGEAFF
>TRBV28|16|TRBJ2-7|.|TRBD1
TGTGCCAGCAGTGGGAGAGGACAGGGGGGGACCTACGAGCAGTACTTC
CASSGRGQGGTYEQYF
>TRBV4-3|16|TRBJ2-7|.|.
TGCGCCAGCAGCCAAGAGTGGTCAGGGTACGACTACGAGCAGTACTTC
CASSQEWSGYDYEQYF